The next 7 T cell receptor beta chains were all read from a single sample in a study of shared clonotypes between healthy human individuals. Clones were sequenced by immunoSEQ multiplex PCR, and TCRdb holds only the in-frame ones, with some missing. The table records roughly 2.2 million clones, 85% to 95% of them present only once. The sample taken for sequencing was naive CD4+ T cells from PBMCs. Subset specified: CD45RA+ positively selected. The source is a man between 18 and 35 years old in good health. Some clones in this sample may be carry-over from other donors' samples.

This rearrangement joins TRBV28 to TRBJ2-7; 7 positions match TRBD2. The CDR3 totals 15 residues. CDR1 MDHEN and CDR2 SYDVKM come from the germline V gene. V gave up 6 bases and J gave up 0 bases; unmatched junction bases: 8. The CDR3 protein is CASSSGGASSYEQYF. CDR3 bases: TGTGCCAGCAGCTCGGGAGGTGCAAGCTCCTACGAGCAGTACTTC.

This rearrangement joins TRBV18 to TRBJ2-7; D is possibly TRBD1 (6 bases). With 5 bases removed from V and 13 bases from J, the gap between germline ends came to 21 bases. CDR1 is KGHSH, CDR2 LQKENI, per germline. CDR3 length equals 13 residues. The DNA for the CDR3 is TGTGCCAGCTCAAACTATACAGGGTTCGGGGCCTACTTC. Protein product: CASSNYTGFGAYF.

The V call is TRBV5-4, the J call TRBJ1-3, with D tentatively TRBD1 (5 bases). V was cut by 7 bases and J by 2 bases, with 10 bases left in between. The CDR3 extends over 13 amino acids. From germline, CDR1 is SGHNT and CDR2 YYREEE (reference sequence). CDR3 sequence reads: CASGGSTGNTIYF. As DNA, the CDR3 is TGTGCCAGCGGGGGGAGTACTGGAAACACCATATATTTT.

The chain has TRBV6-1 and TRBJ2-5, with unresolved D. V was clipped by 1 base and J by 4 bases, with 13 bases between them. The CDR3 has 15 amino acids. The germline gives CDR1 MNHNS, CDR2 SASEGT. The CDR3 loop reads CASSEVFGRGETQYF. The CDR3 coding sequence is TGTGCCAGCAGTGAAGTGTTTGGCAGAGGAGAGACCCAGTACTTC.

CDR3 residues: CAINEQFF. The CDR3 DNA follows: TGTGCCATCAATGAGCAGTTCTTC. The chain carries TRBV19 and TRBJ2-1; D is ambiguous. Germline V gene sequence: CDR1 LNHDA, CDR2 SQIVND (reference sequence). This CDR3 has 8 amino acids. Trimming took off 10 bases at V and 6 bases at J, with 1 base between the two ends.

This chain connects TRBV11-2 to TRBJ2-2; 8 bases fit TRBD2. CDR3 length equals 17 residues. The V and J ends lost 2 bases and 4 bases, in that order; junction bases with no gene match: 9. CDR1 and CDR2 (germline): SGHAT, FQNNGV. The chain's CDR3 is CASSLTSGRGSTGELFF. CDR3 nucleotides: TGTGCCAGCAGCTTAACTTCCGGGAGGGGTAGCACCGGGGAGCTGTTTTTT.

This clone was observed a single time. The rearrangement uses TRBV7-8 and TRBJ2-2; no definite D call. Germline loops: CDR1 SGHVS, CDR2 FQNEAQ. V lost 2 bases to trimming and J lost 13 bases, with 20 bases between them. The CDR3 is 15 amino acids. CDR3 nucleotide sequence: TGTGCCAGCAGCTTAAGTGGCTCCAAGGAGATTGGGCTGTTTTTT. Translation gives CASSLSGSKEIGLFF.